These 26 T cell receptor beta chains share one sample of origin, sequenced in a study of blood T cell repertoires in COVID-19. Measured with immunoSEQ multiplex PCR; TCRdb has only the in-frame clones, and not every one. The sample lists roughly 260,000 clones, about nine tenths seen once, with about 6% in the top ten. What was sequenced was PBMCs or T cells enriched from blood (not recorded which). The receptor source for this set is a woman aged 30 to 39 with acute COVID-19.

The V gene is TRBV4-1, the J gene TRBJ2-1; a weak D match, TRBD2 (6 bases). V gave up 0 bases and J gave up 9 bases, with 15 bases separating them. In germline, CDR1 is MGHRA, CDR2 YSYEKL. CDR3 length: 15 residues. This CDR3 is CASSQETASVGEQFF. For the CDR3, the DNA is TGCGCCAGCAGCCAAGAAACTGCTAGCGTTGGTGAGCAGTTCTTC.

The chain combines TRBV5-6 with TRBJ2-7, with 9 bases fitting TRBD1. This CDR3 has 14 residues. CDR1 and CDR2 from the germline V gene are SGHDT and YYEEEE. V dropped 6 bases and J dropped 5; count of bases not matched to a gene: 9. The CDR3 loop reads CASTRTGVWDEQYF. CDR3 coding DNA: TGTGCCAGCACCAGGACAGGGGTCTGGGACGAGCAGTACTTC. The variable domain in full, with the rest retrieved from reference TRBV5-6 and TRBJ2-7, is DAGVTQSPTHLIKTRGQQVTLRCSPKSGHDTVSWYQQALGQGPQFIFQYYEEEERQRGNFPDRFSGHQFPNYSSELNVNALLLGDSALYLCASTRTGVWDEQYFGPGTRLTVT.

J is TRBJ1-6 and V is TRBV19, with TRBD1 identical over 11 bases. The CDR3 has 14 residues. V lost 9 bases to trimming and J lost 9 bases; unmatched junction nucleotides: 7. Per germline, CDR1 LNHDA and CDR2 SQIVND (reference sequence). The CDR3 sequence: CASGTGGFGSPLHF. CDR3 sequence (DNA): TGTGCCAGCGGGACAGGGGGGTTCGGTTCACCCCTCCACTTT. Full variable domain (outside the CDR3, taken from reference TRBV19 and TRBJ1-6): DGGITQSPKYLFRKEGQNVTLSCEQNLNHDAMYWYRQDPGQGLRLIYYSQIVNDFQKGDIAEGYSVSREKKESFPLTVTSAQKNPTAFYLCASGTGGFGSPLHFGNGTRLTVT.

The rearrangement uses TRBV5-1 and TRBJ1-1, with TRBD1 matching over 7 bases. Looked up from germline, CDR1 is SGHRS and CDR2 is YFSETQ. Trimming at V came to 4 bases and at J to 3 bases, leaving 12 bases not matched to a gene. This CDR3 has 16 residues. The CDR3 reads CASSGAPGGSDTEAFF. CDR3 sequence (DNA): TGCGCCAGCAGCGGGGCCCCAGGGGGAAGTGACACTGAAGCTTTCTTT. The full variable domain, in which reference TRBV5-1 and TRBJ1-1 provide the parts outside the CDR3, is KAGVTQTPRYLIKTRGQQVTLSCSPISGHRSVSWYQQTPGQGLQFLFEYFSETQRNKGNFPGRFSGRQFSNSRSEMNVSTLELGDSALYLCASSGAPGGSDTEAFFGQGTRLTVV.

The chain uses TRBV11-2 and TRBJ2-1, with D tentatively TRBD2 (5 bases). Per the germline V gene, CDR1 is SGHAT and CDR2 is FQNNGV. Trimming stripped 4 bases from V and 5 bases from J, with 15 bases between. The CDR3 totals 15 residues. CDR3: CASSSQGGGHNEQFF. In nucleotides, the CDR3 is TGTGCCAGCAGCTCACAAGGAGGAGGTCACAATGAGCAGTTCTTC.

The CDR3 DNA sequence: TGTGCCAGCAGTACAGGGGTTGACACTGAAGCTTTCTTT. Its protein is CASSTGVDTEAFF. V is TRBV12-3 or TRBV12-4 and J is TRBJ1-1; TRBD1 agrees at 7 bases. The junction had 3 bases not matched to a gene; V was cut back by 5 bases and J by 3 bases. This CDR3 has 13 amino acids.

The chain has TRBV6-5 and TRBJ2-1; TRBD2 aligns across 12 bases. The ends lost 5 bases at V and 8 bases at J; junction bases unmatched: 7. The CDR3 sequence is 15 residues long. Germline-derived CDR1 and CDR2 are MNHEY and SVGAGI. The CDR3: CASSTLLAGGYEQFF. In DNA, the CDR3 is TGTGCCAGCAGTACCCTACTAGCGGGGGGTTATGAGCAGTTCTTC.

The chain joins TRBV28 to TRBJ2-4, with D possibly being TRBD2 (5 bases). Germline V gene data show CDR1 as MDHEN and CDR2 as SYDVKM. Trimming cost V 5 bases and J 3 bases, with 11 bases left between them. The CDR3 sequence is 14 residues long. The CDR3, as DNA: TGTGCCAGCAGTACCCCACTAGACAAAAACATTCAGTACTTC. It is translated as CASSTPLDKNIQYF.

The chain has TRBV7-2 and TRBJ2-7; TRBD2 matches 7 bases. Germline CDR1 and CDR2: SGHTA and FQGNSA. The CDR3 totals 14 residues. V was clipped by 1 base and J by 4 bases; unmatched bases: 4. CDR3 residues: CASSLVGGSYEQYF. The CDR3 DNA reads TGTGCCAGCAGCTTAGTTGGCGGGAGTTACGAGCAGTACTTC.

This chain links TRBV19 with TRBJ2-1; 9 bases are a match to TRBD2. The V gene's germline CDR1 is LNHDA and CDR2 SQIVND (reference sequence). Trimming cost V 5 bases and J 6 bases; bases outside gene matches: 11. This CDR3 has 16 residues. The CDR3 bases are TGTGCCAGTAGTCCCCAAACCGGGACTAGCAGCAATGAGCAGTTCTTC. Protein: CASSPQTGTSSNEQFF.

The chain links TRBV11-2 to TRBJ1-1; weak D call: TRBD1 (5 bases). The CDR3 contains 16 residues. Per the germline V gene, CDR1 is SGHAT and CDR2 is FQNNGV. Trimming took 7 bases from V and 0 from J, leaving 18 bases between them. The chain's CDR3 is CASKAAGKDLNTEAFF. The CDR3 DNA sequence: TGTGCCAGCAAGGCGGCAGGGAAAGACTTGAACACTGAAGCTTTCTTT.

This chain connects TRBV5-1 to TRBJ2-3; D remains unclear. V lost 0 bases, J lost 2 bases, and 7 bases lay in between. CDR3 length: 14 residues. Germline CDR1 and CDR2: SGHRS and YFSETQ. The CDR3 DNA reads as TGCGCCAGCAGCTTGGACAGAGACACAGATACGCAGTATTTT. Its protein is CASSLDRDTDTQYF. The whole variable domain, filled in from reference TRBV5-1 and TRBJ2-3, reads KAGVTQTPRYLIKTRGQQVTLSCSPISGHRSVSWYQQTPGQGLQFLFEYFSETQRNKGNFPGRFSGRQFSNSRSEMNVSTLELGDSALYLCASSLDRDTDTQYFGPGTRLTVL.

V usage is TRBV18 and J usage is TRBJ1-2; D unclear. This CDR3 is built from 14 residues. CDR1 is KGHSH, CDR2 LQKENI, per germline. Trimming took 3 bases from V and 6 from J, leaving 14 bases between them. CDR3 nucleotide sequence: TGTGCCAGCTCACCGTCTCGTCCGTCCGATGGCTACACCTTC. Translated: CASSPSRPSDGYTF.

The genes are TRBV11-2 and TRBJ1-1; D unresolved. The CDR3 extends over 13 amino acids. V was trimmed by 7 bases and J by 1 base, leaving 10 bases between them. Germline assignment: CDR1 SGHAT and CDR2 FQNNGV. This CDR3 reads CASTFTGNTEAFF. The CDR3 DNA is TGTGCCAGCACGTTTACGGGGAACACTGAAGCTTTCTTT.

The V gene is TRBV6-1, the J gene TRBJ1-5, with 7 nucleotides matching TRBD1. CDR1 is MNHNS and CDR2 is SASEGT in the germline V gene. The CDR3 covers 13 residues. V was clipped by 7 bases and J by 5 bases; unmatched bases: 5. CDR3 sequence reads: CASKDRLDQPQHF. Written as DNA, the CDR3 is TGTGCCAGCAAGGACAGGCTGGATCAGCCCCAGCATTTT.

The genes are TRBV10-2 and TRBJ2-3; 9 bases line up with TRBD2. Germline CDR1 WSHSY, CDR2 SAAADI. V shed 5 bases, J shed 3 bases, and the junction held 9 bases outside the gene matches. The CDR3 covers 16 residues. CDR3 loop: CASSRRLADVTDTQYF. The CDR3 DNA reads TGCGCCAGCAGTCGCCGACTAGCGGATGTGACAGATACGCAGTATTTT.

The rearrangement uses TRBV10-3 and TRBJ2-3, with 11 bases identical to TRBD2. The CDR3 extends over 16 amino acids. CDR1 and CDR2 (germline): ENHRY, SYGVKD. V shed 8 bases and J 0 bases; nucleotides not matched to a gene: 7. CDR3 region: CAIGGGLAASTDTQYF. The CDR3 bases are TGTGCCATCGGTGGGGGACTAGCGGCAAGCACAGATACGCAGTATTTT.

This clone appeared once. The chain joins TRBV5-4 to TRBJ2-5, with D possibly being TRBD1 (5 bases). The CDR3 length is 14 residues. Trimming stripped 0 bases from V and 5 bases from J, with 11 bases between. Germline CDR1 is SGHNT and CDR2 is YYREEE (reference sequence). CDR3 DNA sequence: TGTGCCAGCAGCTTGGTAGTGGGGCACGAGACCCAGTACTTC. As protein: CASSLVVGHETQYF.

This chain uses TRBV18 with TRBJ1-1, with a weak D call TRBD1 (5 bases). Germline assignment: CDR1 KGHSH and CDR2 LQKENI. CDR3 length: 16 residues. Trimming removed 3 bases from V and 0 bases from J, with 14 bases in between. The chain's CDR3 is CASSPIDPGLNTEAFF. The CDR3, as DNA: TGTGCCAGCTCACCGATCGATCCAGGGCTGAACACTGAAGCTTTCTTT. Based on the CDR3 plus reference TRBV18 and TRBJ1-1, the full variable domain is NAGVMQNPRHLVRRRGQEARLRCSPMKGHSHVYWYRQLPEEGLKFMVYLQKENIIDESGMPKERFSAEFPKEGPSILRIQQVVRGDSAAYFCASSPIDPGLNTEAFFGQGTRLTVV.

This chain joins TRBV18 and TRBJ2-1, with 14 bases lining up with TRBD2. Germline V gene data show CDR1 as KGHSH and CDR2 as LQKENI. V was pared by 4 bases and J by 4 bases, with 6 bases of the junction left unmatched. The CDR3 is 17 residues long. CDR3 bases: TGTGCCAGCTCACAGGGACTAGCGGGAGAGGAGTACAATGAGCAGTTCTTC. Its translation is CASSQGLAGEEYNEQFF.

V usage is TRBV19 and J usage is TRBJ2-7; D is possibly TRBD1 (6 bases). Trimming took 3 bases from V and 1 from J, leaving 7 bases between them. CDR1 is LNHDA, CDR2 SQIVND, per germline (reference sequence). This CDR3 spans 13 amino acids. The CDR3 sequence: CASSMGASYEQYF. CDR3 sequence (DNA): TGTGCCAGTAGTATGGGGGCATCCTACGAGCAGTACTTC. The entire variable domain, with the rest obtained from reference TRBV19 and TRBJ2-7, is as follows: DGGITQSPKYLFRKEGQNVTLSCEQNLNHDAMYWYRQDPGQGLRLIYYSQIVNDFQKGDIAEGYSVSREKKESFPLTVTSAQKNPTAFYLCASSMGASYEQYFGPGTRLTVT.

The gene calls are TRBV3-1 (or the pseudogene TRBV3-2) and TRBJ1-1; 8 bases align to TRBD1. V lost 5 bases and J lost 8; bases outside the gene matches: 7. The germline CDR1 and CDR2 sequences are LGHDT and YNNKEL (reference sequence). The CDR3 runs 13 residues. The DNA for the CDR3 is TGTGCCAGCAGCTACGACAGGGGTACGGAAGCTTTCTTT. Its protein is CASSYDRGTEAFF.

The chain carries TRBV7-6 and TRBJ2-3; no reliable D call. This CDR3 region has 13 residues. Germline CDR1 SGHVS, CDR2 FNYEAQ. V was clipped by 5 bases and J by 4 bases, with 10 bases between them. CDR3 sequence: CASSKLIADTQYF. The CDR3 DNA reads as TGTGCCAGCAGCAAACTCATAGCAGATACGCAGTATTTT. Based on the CDR3 plus reference TRBV7-6 and TRBJ2-3, the full variable domain is GAGVSQSPRYKVTKRGQDVALRCDPISGHVSLYWYRQALGQGPEFLTYFNYEAQQDKSGLPNDRFSAERPEGSISTLTIQRTEQRDSAMYRCASSKLIADTQYFGPGTRLTVL.

The chain recombines TRBV7-2 with TRBJ1-3, with TRBD1 matching 8 bases. The CDR3 is 15 amino acids. CDR1 and CDR2 from the germline V gene are SGHTA and FQGNSA. The V gene end was trimmed by 7 bases and the J gene end by 2 bases; junction bases not matched to a gene: 7. This CDR3 reads CASNPQGAAGNTIYF. CDR3 sequence (DNA): TGTGCCAGCAACCCTCAGGGGGCTGCTGGAAACACCATATATTTT. The full variable domain, rest sourced from reference TRBV7-2 and TRBJ1-3, is GAGVSQSPSNKVTEKGKDVELRCDPISGHTALYWYRQSLGQGLEFLIYFQGNSAPDKSGLPSDRFSAERTGGSVSTLTIQRTQQEDSAVYLCASNPQGAAGNTIYFGEGSWLTVV.

The chain has TRBV5-1 and TRBJ2-7; D unclear. The V end was cut by 4 bases, the J end by 3 bases, with 11 bases between. Germline CDR1 and CDR2: SGHRS and YFSETQ. This CDR3 comprises 13 residues. The DNA for the CDR3 is TGCGCCAGCAGCCCCCGGTTAGACTACGAGCAGTACTTC. Encoded protein: CASSPRLDYEQYF. The variable domain in full, completed from reference TRBV5-1 and TRBJ2-7, reads KAGVTQTPRYLIKTRGQQVTLSCSPISGHRSVSWYQQTPGQGLQFLFEYFSETQRNKGNFPGRFSGRQFSNSRSEMNVSTLELGDSALYLCASSPRLDYEQYFGPGTRLTVT.

The chain combines TRBV2 with TRBJ2-2; TRBD2 aligns across 10 bases. Germline V gene lookup returns CDR1 SNHLY and CDR2 FYNNEI. J gave up 3 bases and V 6 bases, and 4 bases lay outside the gene matches. The CDR3 has 15 residues. The CDR3 loop reads CASSQAGGYTGELFF. The CDR3 DNA sequence: TGTGCCAGCAGCCAAGCGGGGGGGTACACCGGGGAGCTGTTTTTT.